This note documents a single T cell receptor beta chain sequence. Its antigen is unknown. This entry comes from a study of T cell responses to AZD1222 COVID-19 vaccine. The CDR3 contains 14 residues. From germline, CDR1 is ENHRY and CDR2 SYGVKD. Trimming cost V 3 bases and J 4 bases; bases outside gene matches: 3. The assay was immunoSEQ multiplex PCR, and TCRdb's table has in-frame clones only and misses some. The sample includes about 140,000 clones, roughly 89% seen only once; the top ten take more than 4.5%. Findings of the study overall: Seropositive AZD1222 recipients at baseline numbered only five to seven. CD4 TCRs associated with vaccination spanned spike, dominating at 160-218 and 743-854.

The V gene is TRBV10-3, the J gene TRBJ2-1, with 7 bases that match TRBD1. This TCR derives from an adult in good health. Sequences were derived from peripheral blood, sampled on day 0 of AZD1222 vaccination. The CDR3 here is CAISDQGVYNEQFF. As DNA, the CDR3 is TGTGCCATCAGTGATCAGGGGGTTTACAATGAGCAGTTCTTC.